Presented here are 29 T cell receptor beta chains from one specimen sequenced in a study of radiation and T cells in renal cell carcinoma. Clones were read by immunoSEQ multiplex PCR, and TCRdb kept only the in-frame ones, dropping some. The repertoire holds just under 150,000 clones, with about 88% as singletons. Indicated time point: blood 4 weeks post-SBRT, at nephrectomy. Indicated treatment: 15 Gy SBRT to primary tumor, nephrectomy 4 weeks later. The source material was blood, sampled from a patient whose treatment included radiotherapy and nephrectomy. The source of these receptors is a woman aged 45-65 years with renal cell carcinoma.

As to this clone: The CDR3 end shows no conserved phenylalanine or tryptophan, and so a read error is likely. This chain connects TRBV5-1 to TRBJ2-7, with D possibly TRBD2 on 5 matching bases. The CDR3 extends over 13 amino acids. Trimming took 0 bases from V and 3 from J, leaving 7 bases between them. CDR1 and CDR2 from the germline V gene are SGHRS and YFSETQ. CDR3 nucleotide sequence: TGCGCCAGCAGCTTGGTCGGGGACTACGAGCAGTACCTC. Translation: CASSLVGDYEQYL.

This clone was counted once. The chain couples TRBV18 to TRBJ2-1; 7 nucleotides align to TRBD1. With 3 bases clipped from V and 9 bases from J, the junction kept 14 bases outside the gene matches. Germline-derived CDR1 and CDR2 are KGHSH and LQKENI. CDR3 length: 16 residues. CDR3: CASSPDKTGWSGEQFF. CDR3 DNA: TGTGCCAGCTCACCTGATAAGACAGGGTGGAGCGGTGAGCAGTTCTTC.

This clone was detected a few times. This rearrangement joins TRBV29-1 to TRBJ1-1, with 7 bases that match TRBD1. The CDR3 consists of 14 residues. After removal of 3 bases from V and 0 bases from J, the junction contained 4 bases not matched to a gene. From germline, CDR1 is SQVTM and CDR2 ANQGSEA. Here the CDR3 reads CSVDHGTVNTEAFF. The CDR3, as DNA: TGCAGCGTTGATCATGGGACAGTGAACACTGAAGCTTTCTTT.

The chain links TRBV5-1 to TRBJ1-5; 9 bases align to TRBD1. This CDR3 is 15 amino acids long. V trimming: 4 bases; J trimming: 2 bases; junction bases outside the gene matches: 4. Germline V lookup: CDR1 SGHRS, CDR2 YFSETQ. CDR3 sequence reads: CASSRQGEGNQPQHF. The DNA of the CDR3 is TGCGCCAGCAGCAGACAGGGGGAAGGCAATCAGCCCCAGCATTTT.

This rearrangement joins TRBV5-4 to TRBJ2-4; 11 nucleotides align to TRBD2. This CDR3 contains 18 residues. CDR1 and CDR2 (germline): SGHNT, YYREEE (reference sequence). Unmatched junction bases numbered 11, after V lost 3 bases and J lost 3 bases. The CDR3 region is CASSSGVAGGLGKNIQYF. Written as DNA, the CDR3 is TGTGCCAGCAGCTCCGGAGTAGCGGGGGGGCTGGGCAAAAACATTCAGTACTTC.

J is TRBJ2-3 and V is TRBV5-6; the D is unclear. With 4 bases removed from V and 2 bases from J, the gap between germline ends came to 14 bases. Germline V lookup: CDR1 SGHDT, CDR2 YYEEEE. The CDR3 runs to 15 residues. The CDR3 reads CASSPLGPLTDTQYF. The CDR3 coding sequence is TGTGCCAGCAGCCCTTTAGGGCCGCTCACAGATACGCAGTATTTT.

The genes are TRBV10-3 and TRBJ1-2; D unclear. CDR1 and CDR2 from the germline V gene are ENHRY and SYGVKD. This CDR3 comprises 11 residues. The germline V and J ends were trimmed by 7 bases and 7 bases, with 10 bases remaining between them. In nucleotides, the CDR3 is TGTGCCATCAAGTTGGAGGTTGGCTACACCTTC. The encoded protein is CAIKLEVGYTF.

The chain is built from TRBV4-3 and TRBJ1-4; no firm D call. Trimming shortened V by 0 bases and J by 4 bases, and 12 bases separated the two germline ends. The CDR3 runs 16 residues. Germline CDR1 and CDR2: LGHNA and YSLEER. The CDR3 loop is CASSQDPSGLNEKLFF. The CDR3 nucleotides are TGCGCCAGCAGCCAAGACCCGAGCGGTCTTAATGAAAAACTGTTTTTT.

The chain couples TRBV7-2 to TRBJ2-3, with D perhaps assigned TRBD1 or TRBD2 (5 bases each). The CDR3 is 15 residues long. Germline lookup yields CDR1 SGHTA and CDR2 FQGNSA. Trimming took off 3 bases at V and 1 base at J, with 11 bases between the two ends. The CDR3 coding sequence is TGTGCCAGCAGCTTCCAGGGTAGCGGCACAGATACGCAGTATTTT. This translates into CASSFQGSGTDTQYF.

The gene calls are TRBV6-5 and TRBJ1-1, with 8 bases matching TRBD1. Looked up from germline, CDR1 is MNHEY and CDR2 is SVGAGI. Trimming cost V 5 bases and J 12 bases; bases outside gene matches: 8. CDR3 length: 12 amino acids. Here the CDR3 reads CASSQDRVMTFF. CDR3 sequence (DNA): TGTGCCAGCAGTCAGGACAGGGTAATGACTTTCTTT.

V and J are TRBV4-3 and TRBJ2-1; 8 nucleotides match TRBD1. This CDR3 is built from 14 residues. V lost 1 base, J lost 10 bases, and 6 bases stayed unmatched. Germline CDR1 and CDR2: LGHNA and YSLEER. CDR3 in DNA: TGCGCCAGCAGCCAAGGACAGGGGAGAGGAGAGCAGTTCTTC. Amino acid sequence: CASSQGQGRGEQFF.

The V call is TRBV2, the J call TRBJ1-6; D might be TRBD1 (5 bases). Between the trimmed V and J ends, which lost 4 bases and 7 bases, there was a span of 11 bases. In germline, CDR1 is SNHLY, CDR2 FYNNEI. The CDR3 spans 14 residues. The CDR3: CASSAGRGNSPLHF. The CDR3 bases are TGTGCCAGCAGTGCCGGACGGGGGAATTCACCCCTCCACTTT.

V and J are TRBV5-8 and TRBJ1-4; unclear D gene. Germline-derived CDR1 and CDR2 are SGHTS and YDEGEE. Deletions cut 5 bases from V and 8 bases from J, with 22 bases between. CDR3 length equals 16 residues. As DNA, the CDR3 is TGTGCCAGCAGAAAAGGATATCCCGGGGTGGCCGAAAAACTGTTTTTT. Amino acids: CASRKGYPGVAEKLFF.

A few counts support this clone. The chain carries TRBV10-3 and TRBJ1-5; TRBD1 matches at 7 bases. With V trimmed by 0 bases and J by 2 bases, 1 base remained unmatched. Germline CDR1 and CDR2: ENHRY and SYGVKD. The CDR3 covers 15 residues. DNA for the CDR3: TGTGCCATCAGTGAGTCCCAGGGGGGCAATCAGCCCCAGCATTTT. It translates to CAISESQGGNQPQHF.

The V call is TRBV18, the J call TRBJ2-5; D uncertain. The CDR3 sequence is 14 residues long. Trimming left V 1 base short and J 0 bases short, with 6 bases between. Germline V gene sequence: CDR1 KGHSH, CDR2 LQKENI. In DNA, the CDR3 is TGTGCCAGCTCACCACATGAAAACCAAGAGACCCAGTACTTC. Translation: CASSPHENQETQYF.

This sequence joins TRBV6-6 and TRBJ2-7; TRBD1 might be the D (5 bases). From germline, CDR1 is MNHNY and CDR2 SVGAGI (reference sequence). The CDR3 contains 14 residues. V was trimmed by 0 bases and J by 3 bases, leaving 9 bases between them. CDR3 protein: CASSYSQGRYEQYF. The DNA for the CDR3 is TGTGCCAGCAGTTACTCGCAGGGTCGCTACGAGCAGTACTTC.

About this clone itself: This is likely an artifact of a read error, given a far larger clone one base away. Distinct nucleotide sequences in the sample also encode this CDR3. The V gene is TRBV11-2, the J gene TRBJ1-6; TRBD1 aligns across 10 bases. Trimming cost V 5 bases and J 8 bases; bases outside gene matches: 9. This CDR3 has 16 residues. In germline, CDR1 is SGHAT, CDR2 FQNNGV. The CDR3 spells CASSQSTGTGDSPLHF. The CDR3, as DNA: TGTGCCAGCAGCCAGAGTACCGGGACAGGGGATTCACCCCTCCACTTT.

The rearrangement uses TRBV20-1 and TRBJ2-7; D is perhaps TRBD1 or TRBD2 (5 bases each). Trimming took off 6 bases at V and 2 bases at J, with 8 bases between the two ends. The CDR3 length is 11 residues. Germline CDR1 is DFQATT and CDR2 is SNEGSKA (reference sequence). CDR3 amino acids: CSAGDPYEQYF. CDR3 nucleotides: TGCAGTGCAGGGGACCCCTACGAGCAGTACTTC.

The chain couples TRBV4-3 to TRBJ2-3; 10 positions agree with TRBD2. The CDR3 covers 16 residues. Trimming took 1 base from V and 6 from J; bases not matched to a gene: 7. Germline loops: CDR1 LGHNA, CDR2 YSLEER. DNA for the CDR3: TGCGCCAGCAGCCAAGGCGAACTAGCGGGATCCGATACGCAGTATTTT. It yields the protein CASSQGELAGSDTQYF.

This clone was picked up one time. The V call is TRBV5-1, the J call TRBJ2-7, with 12 bases fitting TRBD1. CDR3 length: 14 residues. In germline, CDR1 is SGHRS, CDR2 YFSETQ. The junction had 7 bases not matched to a gene; V was cut back by 5 bases and J by 7 bases. The DNA for the CDR3 is TGCGCCAGCAGGCCGGGACAGGGGGCTGATGAGCAGTACTTC. Amino acids: CASRPGQGADEQYF. The entire variable domain, with the rest obtained from reference TRBV5-1 and TRBJ2-7, is as follows: KAGVTQTPRYLIKTRGQQVTLSCSPISGHRSVSWYQQTPGQGLQFLFEYFSETQRNKGNFPGRFSGRQFSNSRSEMNVSTLELGDSALYLCASRPGQGADEQYFGPGTRLTVT.

This clone was seen a handful of times. This chain links TRBV9 with TRBJ2-3; 8 bases map to TRBD2. After removal of 3 bases from V and 1 base from J, the junction contained 4 bases not matched to a gene. CDR3 length equals 15 residues. The germline CDR1 and CDR2 sequences are SGDLS and YYNGEE. The CDR3 DNA follows: TGTGCCAGCAGCGGAACTAGCGGCGGCACAGATACGCAGTATTTT. It translates to CASSGTSGGTDTQYF.

The V call is TRBV5-6, the J call TRBJ1-3; TRBD1 might be the D (6 bases). This CDR3 region has 19 residues. The V gene's germline CDR1 is SGHDT and CDR2 YYEEEE. V lost 0 bases, J lost 0 bases, and 19 bases lay in between. This CDR3 is CASSLASTGSSSSGNTIYF. The CDR3 bases are TGTGCCAGCAGCTTGGCTTCAACAGGGAGTAGTAGCTCTGGAAACACCATATATTTT.

The chain employs TRBV7-3 and TRBJ2-1; D remains ambiguous. Germline V CDR1 and CDR2: SGHTA, FQGTGA. This CDR3 is built from 13 residues. V lost 3 bases and J 5 bases, leaving 8 bases between the germline ends. CDR3 nucleotide sequence: TGTGCCAGCAGCTTCAGCGACGACAATGAGCAGTTCTTC. It translates to CASSFSDDNEQFF.

This chain uses TRBV6-5 with TRBJ1-1; 7 bases map to TRBD1. Trimming at V came to 6 bases and at J to 4 bases, leaving 11 bases not matched to a gene. This CDR3 comprises 15 residues. In germline, CDR1 is MNHEY, CDR2 SVGAGI. The CDR3 bases are TGTGCCAGCAGGCACGACAGGGTCGGCGGCACTGAAGCTTTCTTT. It encodes CASRHDRVGGTEAFF.

The chain uses TRBV28 and TRBJ1-2; possibly TRBD1 for D (6 bases). The CDR3 spans 14 residues. Germline CDR1 and CDR2: MDHEN and SYDVKM. V lost 2 bases to trimming and J lost 7 bases, with 14 bases between them. The CDR3 reads CASSLNQQGRGYTF. The CDR3 nucleotides are TGTGCCAGCAGTTTAAACCAACAGGGACGTGGCTACACCTTC.

This chain uses TRBV9 with TRBJ2-7; unclear D gene. Germline assignment: CDR1 SGDLS and CDR2 YYNGEE. V lost 3 bases and J 3 bases, leaving 10 bases between the germline ends. This CDR3 has 13 residues. The CDR3, as DNA: TGTGCCAGCAGCGGAGGACCGGGCTACGAGCAGTACTTC. Amino acid sequence: CASSGGPGYEQYF.

The genes are TRBV5-1 and TRBJ2-5; 8 positions agree with TRBD2. The CDR3 totals 15 residues. J lost 5 bases, V lost 4 bases, and 10 bases had no gene match. Germline V CDR1 and CDR2: SGHRS, YFSETQ. The CDR3 is CASSLLAVSGETQYF. In nucleotides, the CDR3 is TGCGCCAGCAGCCTACTAGCGGTCTCCGGGGAGACCCAGTACTTC.

The chain employs TRBV7-9 and TRBJ2-2; perhaps TRBD1 as D (6 bases). The germline V gene encodes CDR1 SEHNR and CDR2 FQNEAQ (reference sequence). The V and J ends lost 6 bases and 3 bases respectively, with 17 bases between them. The CDR3 is made up of 16 amino acids. In nucleotides, the CDR3 is TGTGCCAGCAGGTTGAACAGGGCGCTCGACACCGGGGAGCTGTTTTTT. Translation: CASRLNRALDTGELFF.

The chain uses TRBV14 and TRBJ2-7; TRBD2 matches at 13 bases. CDR1 and CDR2 from the germline V gene are SGHDN and FVKESK. The J segment lost 7 bases and the V segment lost 2 bases, leaving 2 bases of the junction unmatched. The CDR3 loop spans 14 amino acids. In DNA, the CDR3 is TGTGCCAGCAGCCAAACTAGCGGGAGGGGTGAGCAGTACTTC. It codes for CASSQTSGRGEQYF.